These 29 T cell receptor beta chains originate from one sample sequenced in a study of blood T cell repertoires in COVID-19 (dated by TCRdb to 2018 to 2020). The library came from the immunoSEQ multiplex PCR assay. TCRdb took this table from immuneACCESS and kept in-frame rearrangements with V and J called. Such tables lack part of the clones; where checked against another copy, unresolved V genes explain under half of the gap, and the rest is unexplained. This sample gives approximately 480,000 clones in total; 85% to 90% of them show up just once. The leading ten clones occupy roughly 0.84% of the sample. What was sequenced was peripheral blood. All receptors derive from a man aged 18 to 29 with COVID-19, enrolled during active disease.

This chain links TRBV6-1 with TRBJ2-5, with a tentative D call TRBD2 (5 bases). The CDR3 totals 14 residues. Germline CDR1 reads MNHNS; CDR2 reads SASEGT. Trimming pared 1 base from V and 7 bases from J, leaving 13 bases between. CDR3 in DNA: TGTGCCAGCAGTGAAGGGCCGGGATCCCGGACCCAGTACTTC. This encodes CASSEGPGSRTQYF.

The chain employs TRBV6-5 and TRBJ1-3; 8 nucleotides match TRBD1. Germline assignment: CDR1 MNHEY and CDR2 SVGAGI. The J segment lost 4 bases and the V segment lost 8 bases, leaving 10 bases of the junction unmatched. This CDR3 contains 15 residues. For the CDR3, the DNA is TGTGCCAGCCGTCGGGACAGGACTGACGGAAACACCATATATTTT. It is translated as CASRRDRTDGNTIYF.

This clone showed up just once. J is TRBJ2-2 and V is TRBV19; 7 bases are shared with TRBD1. This CDR3 region has 16 residues. The germline V gene encodes CDR1 LNHDA and CDR2 SQIVND (reference sequence). V gave up 5 bases and J gave up 6 bases; unmatched junction bases: 12. The CDR3 protein is CASSPVTGPKAGELFF. The CDR3 DNA is TGTGCCAGTAGTCCCGTGACAGGGCCAAAGGCCGGGGAGCTGTTTTTT.

Here the CDR3 reads CASSSGLAGAGELFF. CDR3 DNA: TGTGCCAGCAGTTCGGGGCTAGCGGGAGCCGGGGAGCTGTTTTTT. This chain links TRBV28 with TRBJ2-2, with 10 bases aligning to TRBD2. After removal of 4 bases from V and 6 bases from J, the junction contained 5 bases not matched to a gene. Germline V CDR1 and CDR2: MDHEN, SYDVKM. This CDR3 contains 15 residues.

The V call is TRBV12-3 or TRBV12-4, the J call TRBJ2-6, with D hard to call. Trimming removed 9 bases at V and 1 base at J, with 7 bases between. This CDR3 has 13 amino acids. For the CDR3, the DNA is TGTGCCAGTCTGAGATCTGGGGCCAACGTCCTGACTTTC. Protein product: CASLRSGANVLTF.

This chain joins TRBV2 and TRBJ2-1; 7 bases are shared with TRBD1. In germline, CDR1 is SNHLY, CDR2 FYNNEI. V shed 5 bases and J 4 bases; nucleotides not matched to a gene: 8. There are 15 residues in the CDR3. CDR3 sequence (DNA): TGTGCCAGCAGTCCAACAGGGGACCCATACAATGAGCAGTTCTTC. Its translation: CASSPTGDPYNEQFF.

This clone was observed a single time. V is TRBV7-8 and J is TRBJ1-1; TRBD1 is a possible D gene (5 bases). The CDR3 consists of 14 residues. The ends were cut back, 3 bases at V and 2 bases at J, with 10 bases in the middle. Germline V lookup: CDR1 SGHVS, CDR2 FQNEAQ. For the CDR3, the DNA is TGTGCCAGCAGCTTCCCGGGACTCAACACTGAAGCTTTCTTT. It codes for CASSFPGLNTEAFF.

The rearrangement joins TRBV15 to TRBJ1-2, with a weak D call TRBD1 (6 bases). The V and J ends lost 3 bases and 1 base respectively, with 12 bases between them. Germline assignment: CDR1 LNHNV and CDR2 YYDKDF (reference sequence). The CDR3 is made up of 15 amino acids. The DNA of the CDR3 is TGTGCCACCAGCAGTAGACAGGAAAATAACTATGGCTACACCTTC. Protein sequence: CATSSRQENNYGYTF.

A note on this clone: Within the sample, other DNA sequences also encode this same CDR3. This chain joins TRBV7-9 and TRBJ2-7; TRBD1 agrees at 9 bases. V lost 4 bases and J lost 4; bases outside the gene matches: 2. This CDR3 spans 13 amino acids. Per germline, CDR1 SEHNR and CDR2 FQNEAQ (reference sequence). The CDR3 DNA follows: TGTGCCAGCAGCTCCGGGACAGGGTACGAGCAGTACTTC. It translates to CASSSGTGYEQYF.

The chain combines TRBV5-1 with TRBJ2-2; no firm D call. From germline, CDR1 is SGHRS and CDR2 YFSETQ. The CDR3 consists of 14 residues. Trimming took 1 base from V and 1 from J, leaving 5 bases between them. The CDR3 is CASSLWLNTGELFF. As DNA, the CDR3 is TGCGCCAGCAGCTTGTGGCTGAACACCGGGGAGCTGTTTTTT.

The chain employs TRBV6-5 and TRBJ2-2; TRBD1 is a possible D gene (5 bases). Germline CDR1 reads MNHEY; CDR2 reads SVGAGI. V lost 6 bases and J 4 bases, leaving 12 bases between the germline ends. The CDR3 consists of 14 residues. CDR3 region: CASRGAGSTGELFF. CDR3 sequence (DNA): TGTGCCAGCAGAGGTGCAGGGTCCACCGGGGAGCTGTTTTTT.

V usage is TRBV28 and J usage is TRBJ1-1; 8 bases fit TRBD1. This CDR3 comprises 15 residues. Germline V gene data show CDR1 as MDHEN and CDR2 as SYDVKM. The V gene end was trimmed by 3 bases and the J gene end by 3 bases; junction bases not matched to a gene: 6. The CDR3 DNA reads as TGTGCCAGCAGTTTCCCCAAGACAGGGGACACTGAAGCTTTCTTT. It translates to CASSFPKTGDTEAFF.

The V gene is TRBV5-5, the J gene TRBJ2-3; 8 nucleotides agree with TRBD2. V gave up 4 bases and J gave up 4 bases; unmatched junction bases: 17. The V gene's germline CDR1 is SGHKS and CDR2 YYEKEE (reference sequence). This CDR3 comprises 18 residues. The CDR3 bases are TGTGCCAGCAGCAAACTAGCACGGGGGGGTCGTTTCCCAGATACGCAGTATTTT. Its translation: CASSKLARGGRFPDTQYF.

This clone was seen a single time. The rearrangement uses TRBV5-6 and TRBJ1-5; 8 bases match TRBD1. V trimming: 0 bases; J trimming: 7 bases; junction bases outside the gene matches: 6. Germline V gene lookup returns CDR1 SGHDT and CDR2 YYEEEE. This CDR3 contains 15 residues. Here the CDR3 DNA reads TGTGCCAGCAGCTTGGGGACAGGGAACCGGCAGCCCCAGCATTTT. Translated: CASSLGTGNRQPQHF.

The CDR3 protein is CASSPSGQTYEQYF. CDR3 in DNA: TGTGCCAGCTCACCTTCCGGACAGACCTACGAGCAGTACTTC. The chain joins TRBV18 to TRBJ2-7, with D perhaps matching TRBD1 (6 bases). The CDR3 is 14 residues long. The germline CDR1 and CDR2 sequences are KGHSH and LQKENI. V was cut by 3 bases and J by 2 bases, with 11 bases left in between.

The chain joins TRBV14 to TRBJ2-2; 8 bases map to TRBD2. CDR3 length: 17 amino acids. V shed 3 bases, J shed 6 bases, and the junction held 12 bases outside the gene matches. Germline lookup yields CDR1 SGHDN and CDR2 FVKESK. The CDR3 DNA reads TGTGCCAGCAGCCAGCTTTGGGCAAGCGGGAGCTCCGGGGAGCTGTTTTTT. Amino acids: CASSQLWASGSSGELFF.

The V and J genes are TRBV5-1 and TRBJ2-7; no firm D call. V lost 0 bases and J 3 bases, leaving 7 bases between the germline ends. The CDR3 sequence is 13 residues long. The germline gives CDR1 SGHRS, CDR2 YFSETQ. Here the CDR3 reads CASSLVPSYEQYF. The CDR3 DNA follows: TGCGCCAGCAGCTTGGTTCCTAGCTACGAGCAGTACTTC.

The genes are TRBV7-9 and TRBJ2-1, with a tentative D call TRBD2 (6 bases). The CDR3 is 15 amino acids. V was pared by 4 bases and J by 6 bases, with 16 bases between. Germline CDR1 reads SEHNR; CDR2 reads FQNEAQ (reference sequence). The CDR3 DNA reads TGTGCCAGCAGCTCGGGGACTCTCCTAATCAATGAGCAGTTCTTC. This sequence encodes CASSSGTLLINEQFF.

Here the CDR3 reads CASSPGGLEQFF. The CDR3, as DNA: TGTGCCAGCAGCCCCGGGGGGCTCGAGCAGTTCTTC. J is TRBJ2-1 and V is TRBV7-8; D may be TRBD2 (7 bases). Between the trimmed V and J ends, which lost 5 bases and 10 bases, there was a span of 12 bases. CDR3 length: 12 residues. The germline CDR1 and CDR2 sequences are SGHVS and FQNEAQ. Complete variable domain (other parts from reference TRBV7-8 and TRBJ2-1): GAGVSQSPRYKVAKRGQDVALRCDPISGHVSLFWYQQALGQGPEFLTYFQNEAQLDKSGLPSDRFFAERPEGSVSTLKIQRTQQEDSAVYLCASSPGGLEQFFGPGTRLTVL.

The rearrangement links TRBV27 to TRBJ1-6; D uncertain. This CDR3 region has 17 residues. Between the trimmed V and J ends, which lost 0 bases and 0 bases, there was a span of 9 bases. Germline V gene sequence: CDR1 MNHEY, CDR2 SMNVEV (reference sequence). CDR3 sequence: CASSLSSESSYNSPLHF. Here the CDR3 DNA reads TGTGCCAGCAGTTTATCGTCGGAGAGCTCCTATAATTCACCCCTCCACTTT.

CDR3 coding DNA: TGCGCCAGCAGTCAAGGGCCAGGCTTCTCCTACGAGCAGTACTTC. It specifies CASSQGPGFSYEQYF. The V and J genes are TRBV23-1 and TRBJ2-7; D uncertain. TRBV23-1 is an ORF for which the function is uncertain. The CDR3 covers 15 residues. The V end lost 2 bases, the J end lost 0 bases, and 11 bases lay between the germline ends.

The J gene is TRBJ2-2, the V gene TRBV7-6, with D maybe TRBD1 (5 bases). Trimming removed 3 bases at V and 2 bases at J, with 13 bases between. The CDR3 totals 16 residues. Looked up from germline, CDR1 is SGHVS and CDR2 is FNYEAQ. DNA of the CDR3: TGTGCCAGCAGCTTTTTCTCGGACACTAACACCGGGGAGCTGTTTTTT. Its translation: CASSFFSDTNTGELFF.

This clone came up a few times. The rearrangement links TRBV11-1 to TRBJ2-5; 9 bases agree with TRBD2. Per the germline V gene, CDR1 is SGHAT and CDR2 is FQDESV (reference sequence). With V trimmed by 8 bases and J by 5 bases, 12 bases remained unmatched. The CDR3 totals 15 residues. The CDR3 nucleotides are TGTGCCAGCGCGAACGTAGCGGGAGACGTTGAGACCCAGTACTTC. Translated, it gives CASANVAGDVETQYF. The variable domain in full, with the rest retrieved from reference TRBV11-1 and TRBJ2-5, is EAEVAQSPRYKITEKSQAVAFWCDPISGHATLYWYRQILGQGPELLVQFQDESVVDDSQLPKDRFSAERLKGVDSTLKIQPAELGDSAMYLCASANVAGDVETQYFGPGTRLLVL.

The chain is built from TRBV7-2 and TRBJ1-1, with TRBD1 matching over 9 bases. The CDR3 length is 16 residues. Unmatched junction bases numbered 8, after V lost 5 bases and J lost 1 base. In germline, CDR1 is SGHTA, CDR2 FQGNSA. For the CDR3, the DNA is TGTGCCAGCAGCCCAGGGACAGGGATAAGGAACACTGAAGCTTTCTTT. Protein: CASSPGTGIRNTEAFF.

V gene TRBV2 combines with J gene TRBJ1-6; TRBD1 matches 8 bases. Germline-derived CDR1 and CDR2 are SNHLY and FYNNEI. CDR3 length: 15 amino acids. V shed 6 bases and J 4 bases; nucleotides not matched to a gene: 5. The DNA for the CDR3 is TGTGCCAGCAGGGGACAGGCACTATATAATTCACCCCTCCACTTT. Translating gives CASRGQALYNSPLHF.

This sequence joins TRBV6-5 and TRBJ2-5; D is perhaps TRBD1 (6 bases). The V end lost 10 bases, the J end lost 4 bases, and 13 bases lay between the germline ends. The CDR3 loop spans 12 amino acids. Germline CDR1 is MNHEY and CDR2 is SVGAGI. CDR3 loop: CATHRVRETQYF. CDR3 coding DNA: TGTGCCACCCACAGGGTTCGAGAGACCCAGTACTTC.

This chain joins TRBV5-4 and TRBJ2-5; TRBD2 agrees at 8 bases. This CDR3 has 14 amino acids. The germline V gene has CDR1 SGHNT and CDR2 YYREEE (reference sequence). The trim removed 4 bases at V and 5 bases at J, leaving 7 bases unmatched. CDR3 DNA: TGTGCCAGCAGCGATTGGACGGGGGGGGAGACCCAGTACTTC. Its protein is CASSDWTGGETQYF.

V usage is TRBV6-2 or TRBV6-3 and J usage is TRBJ2-7, with a weak D call TRBD2 (5 bases). There are 14 residues in the CDR3. Trimming took off 0 bases at V and 3 bases at J, with 9 bases between the two ends. Per germline, CDR1 MNHEY and CDR2 SVGEGT. CDR3: CASSYSGRNYEQYF. CDR3 DNA: TGTGCCAGCAGTTACTCGGGGAGAAACTACGAGCAGTACTTC.

The chain couples TRBV9 to TRBJ2-3; unclear D gene. Trimming removed 2 bases at V and 2 bases at J, with 9 bases between. Germline V gene sequence: CDR1 SGDLS, CDR2 YYNGEE. This CDR3 has 14 residues. CDR3 nucleotide sequence: TGTGCCAGCAGCGTTTCTACGGTCACAGATACGCAGTATTTT. Protein: CASSVSTVTDTQYF. Full variable domain (rest looked up from reference TRBV9 and TRBJ2-3): DSGVTQTPKHLITATGQRVTLRCSPRSGDLSVYWYQQSLDQGLQFLIQYYNGEERAKGNILERFSAQQFPDLHSELNLSSLELGDSALYFCASSVSTVTDTQYFGPGTRLTVL.